A single sample gave rise to the 24 T cell receptor beta chains below, sequenced in a study of early T cells in non-severe SARS-CoV-2 infection. TCRdb itself ran the 5' RACE reads through MiXCR, one entry per CDR3 protein. The data hold roughly 30,000 distinct CDR3 sequences, with about 5.7% observed a single time. The sample was whole blood. Source of these receptors: an adult who was a healthcare worker with PCR-confirmed SARS-CoV-2 infection or an uninfected control (not recorded which).

This clonotype was detected ten times or more. This rearrangement joins TRBV12-3 or TRBV12-4 to TRBJ2-5; D perhaps matches TRBD2 (6 bases). CDR3 length equals 11 residues. The V and J ends lost 8 bases and 5 bases respectively, with 9 bases between them. This CDR3 reads CASGGGETQYF. CDR3 DNA: TGTGCCAGCGGTGGGGGGGAGACCCAGTACTTC.

This clonotype was detected ten times or more. This sequence joins TRBV19 and TRBJ1-5, with D possibly being TRBD1 (5 bases). The CDR3 runs to 16 residues. Germline V lookup: CDR1 LNHDA, CDR2 SQIVND (reference sequence). Trimming pared 1 base from V and 0 bases from J, leaving 10 bases between. CDR3 coding DNA: TGTGCCAGTAGTATAGCACAGGCTTATAGCAATCAGCCCCAGCATTTT. Translation gives CASSIAQAYSNQPQHF.

This clonotype was picked up many times. DNA for the CDR3: TGCAGCGTATGGCGCCAGGGAGAAGCTTTCTTT. Protein: CSVWRQGEAFF. The chain employs TRBV29-1 and TRBJ1-1; tentatively, D is TRBD1 (5 bases). The V end was cut by 6 bases, the J end by 8 bases, with 13 bases between. The length of the CDR3 is 11 residues. Germline V gives CDR1 SQVTM, CDR2 ANQGSEA. Supplemented by reference TRBV29-1 and TRBJ1-1, the full variable domain reads SAVISQKPSRDICQRGTSLTIQCQVDSQVTMMFWYRQQPGQSLTLIATANQGSEATYESGFVIDKFPISRPNLTFSTLTVSNMSPEDSSIYLCSVWRQGEAFFGQGTRLTVV.

This clonotype was recorded at least ten times. The rearrangement links TRBV4-3 to TRBJ2-3; D is possibly TRBD2 (6 bases). Germline CDR1 LGHNA, CDR2 YSLEER. This CDR3 is 16 amino acids long. Trimming took off 1 base at V and 1 base at J, with 12 bases between the two ends. Here the CDR3 reads CASSQAVGSGTDTQYF. The CDR3 DNA follows: TGCGCCAGCAGCCAAGCGGTCGGGAGTGGCACAGATACGCAGTATTTT.

This clonotype was counted many times. This rearrangement joins TRBV9 to TRBJ2-3; weak D call: TRBD2 (5 bases). Germline loops: CDR1 SGDLS, CDR2 YYNGEE. V lost 5 bases, J lost 6 bases, and 13 bases lay in between. The CDR3 covers 13 residues. CDR3 coding DNA: TGTGCCAGCAGTCCTAGCCTCGCGGATACGCAGTATTTT. It is translated as CASSPSLADTQYF.

The table lists this clonotype with many counts. The V gene is TRBV10-1, the J gene TRBJ2-3; 10 bases align to TRBD2. The germline V gene encodes CDR1 WNHNN and CDR2 SYGVQD (reference sequence). V shed 6 bases and J 0 bases; nucleotides not matched to a gene: 9. The CDR3 contains 17 residues. DNA of the CDR3: TGCGCCAGCAGCCGCGGTTTAGCGGGGGGCAGCACAGATACGCAGTATTTT. Amino acid sequence: CASSRGLAGGSTDTQYF.

This clonotype was seen only a few times. The chain carries TRBV27 and TRBJ2-1; D is possibly TRBD2 (7 bases). The V and J ends lost 6 bases and 4 bases respectively, with 22 bases between them. The CDR3 totals 17 residues. Looked up from germline, CDR1 is MNHEY and CDR2 is SMNVEV (reference sequence). This CDR3 reads CASSPGAGAGSYNEQFF. The CDR3 DNA reads as TGTGCCAGCAGCCCAGGGGCGGGGGCCGGTAGTTACAATGAGCAGTTCTTC.

This clonotype ranks as medium-sized. The chain uses TRBV7-3 and TRBJ2-7, with D possibly being TRBD1 (6 bases). CDR1 SGHTA and CDR2 FQGTGA come from the germline V gene. CDR3 length equals 15 residues. V lost 5 bases, J lost 3 bases, and 17 bases lay in between. Here the CDR3 DNA reads TGTGCCAGCAGCCCAGGGGTAGGCGAGGGCTACGAGCAGTACTTC. This codes for CASSPGVGEGYEQYF.

The table lists this clonotype with many counts. The chain carries TRBV7-9 and TRBJ1-1, with D hard to call. Germline V lookup: CDR1 SEHNR, CDR2 FQNEAQ (reference sequence). The CDR3 contains 12 residues. The germline V and J ends were trimmed by 1 base and 1 base, with 1 base remaining between them. CDR3: CASSLENTEAFF. CDR3 coding DNA: TGTGCCAGCAGCTTAGAGAACACTGAAGCTTTCTTT.

There are many counts of this clonotype. V usage is TRBV7-2 and J usage is TRBJ1-1; D is unclear. This CDR3 comprises 13 residues. Germline CDR1 SGHTA, CDR2 FQGNSA. V shed 0 bases and J shed 7 bases, with 9 bases lying between them. This CDR3 is CASSLALIGEAFF. CDR3 coding DNA: TGTGCCAGCAGCTTAGCGCTTATTGGTGAAGCTTTCTTT.

This clonotype has a count of ten or more. The J gene is TRBJ1-2, the V gene TRBV18, with 7 nucleotides matching TRBD1. Per the germline V gene, CDR1 is KGHSH and CDR2 is LQKENI. This CDR3 comprises 14 residues. The J segment lost 5 bases and the V segment lost 2 bases, leaving 5 bases of the junction unmatched. CDR3 sequence: CASSPSVTGYGYTF. CDR3 bases: TGTGCCAGCTCACCATCTGTGACAGGGTATGGCTACACCTTC.

At least ten counts were recorded for this clonotype. The genes are TRBV29-1 and TRBJ2-3; D is unclear. The CDR3 loop spans 12 amino acids. The germline CDR1 and CDR2 sequences are SQVTM and ANQGSEA. V shed 1 base and J shed 0 bases, with 2 bases lying between them. DNA for the CDR3: TGCAGCGTTGAAGCTAGCACAGATACGCAGTATTTT. Protein: CSVEASTDTQYF.

This clonotype has ten or more counts. V gene TRBV6-5 combines with J gene TRBJ1-6, with D unclear. Germline-derived CDR1 and CDR2 are MNHEY and SVGAGI. There are 16 residues in the CDR3. With 0 bases removed from V and 7 bases from J, the gap between germline ends came to 13 bases. CDR3 loop: CASSYSGGSGNSPLHF. In nucleotides, the CDR3 is TGTGCCAGCAGTTACTCGGGAGGGTCAGGAAATTCACCCCTCCACTTT.

CDR3 loop: CAWRWGDRPLYTF. The CDR3 nucleotides read TGTGCCTGGAGATGGGGTGACAGGCCCCTTTACACCTTC. V gene TRBV30 combines with J gene TRBJ1-2, with D possibly TRBD1 on 6 matching bases. The CDR3 extends over 13 amino acids. Germline V gene lookup returns CDR1 GTSNPN and CDR2 SVGIG (reference sequence). Trimming took 3 bases from V and 11 from J, leaving 19 bases between them.

This clonotype was observed many times. The V gene is TRBV10-3, the J gene TRBJ2-7, with D unresolved. Germline CDR1 and CDR2: ENHRY and SYGVKD. The length of the CDR3 is 11 residues. The V and J ends lost 1 base and 4 bases respectively, with 2 bases between them. The CDR3 region has the DNA TGTGCCATCAGTGAGTATTACGAGCAGTACTTC. Its protein product is CAISEYYEQYF.

The V and J genes are TRBV20-1 and TRBJ2-7, with 7 bases fitting TRBD2. The V gene end was trimmed by 7 bases and the J gene end by 2 bases; junction bases not matched to a gene: 2. Germline-derived CDR1 and CDR2 are DFQATT and SNEGSKA (reference sequence). The length of the CDR3 is 11 residues. CDR3 bases: TGCAGTGTCGGGACTACCTACGAGCAGTACTTC. It translates to CSVGTTYEQYF.

This chain uses TRBV4-3 with TRBJ1-6; the D gene is possibly TRBD1 (5 bases). V shed 0 bases and J shed 9 bases, with 18 bases lying between them. Per the germline V gene, CDR1 is LGHNA and CDR2 is YSLEER. This CDR3 comprises 17 residues. In DNA form, the CDR3 reads TGCGCCAGCAGCCAAGATTCGGCCTCGGGGGTTGGTTCACCCCTCCACTTT. Translating it yields CASSQDSASGVGSPLHF.

At least ten counts were recorded for this clonotype. This chain links TRBV19 with TRBJ1-5, with 9 bases identical to TRBD1. There are 15 residues in the CDR3. The V gene's germline CDR1 is LNHDA and CDR2 SQIVND (reference sequence). Trimming at V came to 5 bases and at J to 6 bases, leaving 8 bases not matched to a gene. The CDR3 region has the DNA TGTGCCAGTAGTGCCGGGACAGGGACGTTTCAGCCCCAGCATTTT. This sequence encodes CASSAGTGTFQPQHF.

This clonotype was detected ten times or more. The chain employs TRBV7-2 and TRBJ2-7, with D perhaps matching TRBD2 (6 bases). The germline V gene has CDR1 SGHTA and CDR2 FQGNSA. Trimming left V 0 bases short and J 4 bases short, with 13 bases between. The CDR3 extends over 15 amino acids. The CDR3 spells CASSLAGGWIYEQYF. The CDR3 coding sequence is TGTGCCAGCAGCTTAGCGGGGGGTTGGATTTACGAGCAGTACTTC.

This clonotype was seen a few times. The V call is TRBV5-1, the J call TRBJ2-1; TRBD2 is a possible D gene (6 bases). The germline gives CDR1 SGHRS, CDR2 YFSETQ. The V end was cut by 4 bases, the J end by 4 bases, with 15 bases between. The CDR3 is 15 amino acids. CDR3 protein: CASSPALLAYNEQFF. CDR3 in DNA: TGCGCCAGCAGCCCCGCCCTTCTAGCGTACAATGAGCAGTTCTTC.

This clonotype has a count of ten or more. This chain connects TRBV3-1 to TRBJ2-5; D is unresolved. Trimming removed 3 bases from V and 0 bases from J, with 14 bases in between. The CDR3 loop spans 16 amino acids. Germline V CDR1 and CDR2: LGHDT, YNNKEL (reference sequence). The CDR3 DNA reads as TGTGCCAGCAGCCACGGCCTCGACAAGTACCAAGAGACCCAGTACTTC. It codes for CASSHGLDKYQETQYF.

This sequence joins TRBV9 and TRBJ2-5; TRBD2 agrees at 7 bases. The CDR3 spans 15 residues. CDR1 is SGDLS, CDR2 YYNGEE, per germline. V lost 4 bases and J lost 4; bases outside the gene matches: 10. The CDR3 region has the DNA TGTGCCAGCAGCCCCTTATCACTAGCGCTAGAGACCCAGTACTTC. Translation gives CASSPLSLALETQYF.

DNA of the CDR3: TGCGCCAGCAGCCCTCATACCGGGACAGGAGGGAATGAGCAGTTCTTC. Translated, it gives CASSPHTGTGGNEQFF. The V call is TRBV4-3, the J call TRBJ2-1; TRBD1 aligns across 8 bases. The CDR3 runs 16 residues. Trimming removed 4 bases from V and 7 bases from J; junction bases left unmatched: 12. CDR1 LGHNA and CDR2 YSLEER come from the germline V gene.

This clonotype was counted between two and nine times. The V and J genes are TRBV4-2 and TRBJ2-5, with D possibly matching TRBD2 (6 bases). This CDR3 has 16 amino acids. From germline, CDR1 is LGHNA and CDR2 YNFKEQ. Deletions cut 3 bases from V and 5 bases from J, with 19 bases between. The CDR3 DNA sequence: TGTGCCAGCAGCCACGGGGTTCACGCGGAGGGGGAGACCCAGTACTTC. Translating gives CASSHGVHAEGETQYF.